One sample yielded the 20 T cell receptor beta chains listed below, sequenced in a study of STAT3 mutations in large granular lymphocyte leukemia. Study-wide findings and caveats: In T-cell large granular lymphocyte leukemia, about half of patients showed multiple immunodominant subclonotypes.

Only in-frame clones appear in the TCRdb table, and some are missing; sequencing was by immunoSEQ multiplex PCR. The sample contains more than 7,000 clones, less than 90% of which appear only once. Their specific antigens are unknown. The sequenced material came from peripheral blood mononuclear cells. These receptors originate from an elderly man with T-cell large granular lymphocyte leukemia. Some clones in this sample may be carry-over from other donors' samples.

This chain joins TRBV10-3 and TRBJ2-7; 7 bases match TRBD1. CDR3 length equals 13 residues. V shed 8 bases, J shed 2 bases, and the junction held 6 bases outside the gene matches. Looked up from germline, CDR1 is ENHRY and CDR2 is SYGVKD. Written as DNA, the CDR3 is TGTGCCATCTCGACGACAGGGACCTACGAGCAGTACTTC. Translating it yields CAISTTGTYEQYF.

The chain has TRBV5-1 and TRBJ2-3; TRBD2 matches 12 bases. Germline trimming cut 0 bases from V and 4 bases from J; bases unmatched to any gene: 3. Germline V gives CDR1 SGHRS, CDR2 YFSETQ. This CDR3 is 16 amino acids long. DNA of the CDR3: TGCGCCAGCAGCTTGGGACTAGCGGGGGCCCCAGATACGCAGTATTTT. It codes for CASSLGLAGAPDTQYF.

This clone was found once. V is TRBV5-1 and J is TRBJ1-4; D unresolved. V gave up 6 bases and J gave up 4 bases, with 10 bases separating them. The CDR3 consists of 13 residues. Germline loops: CDR1 SGHRS, CDR2 YFSETQ. The CDR3 sequence is CASKDNLNEKLFF. The CDR3 DNA is TGCGCCAGCAAAGACAACCTTAATGAAAAACTGTTTTTT.

The chain uses TRBV6-1 and TRBJ1-1; unclear D gene. Between the trimmed V and J ends, which lost 8 bases and 6 bases, there was a span of 7 bases. The germline V gene encodes CDR1 MNHNS and CDR2 SASEGT. The CDR3 spans 10 residues. The CDR3, as DNA: TGTGCCAGCGGGGTACCTGAAGCTTTCTTT. Encoded protein: CASGVPEAFF.

The chain uses TRBV28 and TRBJ2-5, with D unclear. The CDR3 has 13 amino acids. Germline V gene sequence: CDR1 MDHEN, CDR2 SYDVKM. With 5 bases removed from V and 5 bases from J, the gap between germline ends came to 12 bases. CDR3 DNA: TGTGCCAGCAGTCTAGGTTCAGTTGAGACCCAGTACTTC. Its translation: CASSLGSVETQYF.

This chain uses TRBV9 with TRBJ2-1; a weak D match, TRBD2 (7 bases). Deletions cut 4 bases from V and 7 bases from J, with 21 bases between. Germline lookup yields CDR1 SGDLS and CDR2 YYNGEE. The CDR3 is 16 residues long. The CDR3 nucleotides read TGTGCCAGCAGCCCCGAGATCCGGGGGGCATTTAATGAGCAGTTCTTC. It is translated as CASSPEIRGAFNEQFF.

The rearrangement uses TRBV7-2 and TRBJ2-7, with 9 positions matching TRBD1. Unmatched junction bases numbered 13, after V lost 5 bases and J lost 5 bases. The CDR3 is 16 residues long. Germline V gene data show CDR1 as SGHTA and CDR2 as FQGNSA. The CDR3 bases are TGTGCCAGCAGCCCCGGACAGGGGACTCGTTTTCACGAGCAGTACTTC. As protein: CASSPGQGTRFHEQYF.

The V call is TRBV27, the J call TRBJ2-7; 8 nucleotides line up with TRBD1. Germline V gives CDR1 MNHEY, CDR2 SMNVEV (reference sequence). Germline trimming cut 3 bases from V and 6 bases from J; bases unmatched to any gene: 7. This CDR3 spans 14 amino acids. As DNA, the CDR3 is TGTGCCAGCAGTTTTAGGCAGGGGGCAAGCGAGCAGTACTTC. Protein sequence: CASSFRQGASEQYF.

The chain employs TRBV5-6 and TRBJ2-1; no clear D. This CDR3 contains 15 residues. The germline V and J ends were trimmed by 1 base and 3 bases, with 11 bases remaining between them. CDR1 and CDR2 (germline): SGHDT, YYEEEE. The CDR3 protein is CASSLYLDFYNEQFF. The CDR3 bases are TGTGCCAGCAGCTTGTATCTGGATTTCTACAATGAGCAGTTCTTC.

This clone was recorded a few times. This chain links TRBV23-1 with TRBJ1-5, with D unresolved. TRBV23-1 is an open reading frame, and its role is uncertain. The length of the CDR3 is 9 residues. The V and J ends lost 11 bases and 8 bases respectively, with 7 bases between them. As DNA, the CDR3 is TGCGCCGCGATAGAGCCCCAGCATTTT. It encodes CAAIEPQHF.

J is TRBJ1-1 and V is TRBV2; no firm D call. Per the germline V gene, CDR1 is SNHLY and CDR2 is FYNNEI. The CDR3 sequence is 17 residues long. Trimming removed 7 bases from V and 1 base from J, with 22 bases in between. The CDR3 sequence is CASTRQLLGNQNTEAFF. CDR3 DNA: TGTGCCAGCACCCGTCAGTTGTTAGGGAACCAGAACACTGAAGCTTTCTTT.

This clone has only a few counts. This sequence joins TRBV30 and TRBJ1-5; 7 nucleotides match TRBD1. The CDR3 extends over 14 amino acids. Germline V gene data show CDR1 as GTSNPN and CDR2 as SVGIG (reference sequence). J was trimmed by 4 bases and V by 2 bases; bases with no gene match: 5. CDR3 sequence (DNA): TGTGCCTGGAGTACCGGGACAGTAAATCAGCCCCAGCATTTT. Translated: CAWSTGTVNQPQHF. Based on the CDR3 plus reference TRBV30 and TRBJ1-5, the full variable domain is SQTIHQWPATLVQPVGSPLSLECTVEGTSNPNLYWYRQAAGRGLQLLFYSVGIGQISSEVPQNLSASRPQDRQFILSSKKLLLSDSGFYLCAWSTGTVNQPQHFGDGTRLSIL.

V is TRBV1 and J is TRBJ1-5. TRBV1 is given as a pseudogene. The CDR3 covers 14 residues. This CDR3 reads CTSSQGLGNQPQHF. In DNA, the CDR3 is TGCACCAGCAGCCAAGGACTGGGCAATCAGCCCCAGCATTTT.

The V and J genes are TRBV18 and TRBJ2-5; possible D gene TRBD2, 6 bases. CDR3 size: 14 residues. Germline V lookup: CDR1 KGHSH, CDR2 LQKENI. V gave up 3 bases and J gave up 3 bases, with 11 bases separating them. DNA for the CDR3: TGTGCCAGCTCACCGGGACTGGAAAAAGAGACCCAGTACTTC. Translation gives CASSPGLEKETQYF.

This CDR3 reads CASSWDRGNQPQHF. The CDR3 nucleotides are TGTGCCAGCAGCTGGGACAGGGGTAACCAGCCCCAGCATTTT. The chain joins TRBV11-3 to TRBJ1-5; 10 bases are shared with TRBD1. The germline CDR1 and CDR2 sequences are SGHNT and YENEEA. The CDR3 length is 14 residues. V was clipped by 4 bases and J by 7 bases; unmatched bases: 4.

This clone was detected a few times. The chain joins TRBV5-1 to TRBJ2-5; D gene uncertain. Trimming stripped 0 bases from V and 2 bases from J, with 5 bases between. Germline V gives CDR1 SGHRS, CDR2 YFSETQ. The CDR3 is 13 amino acids. The CDR3 DNA is TGCGCCAGCAGCTTGGGGCAGCAAGAGACCCAGTACTTC. It encodes CASSLGQQETQYF.

This chain connects TRBV5-4 to TRBJ1-2, with 7 bases identical to TRBD1. V was clipped by 4 bases and J by 0 bases; unmatched bases: 6. The CDR3 is 15 residues long. Looked up from germline, CDR1 is SGHNT and CDR2 is YYREEE (reference sequence). The CDR3 nucleotides read TGTGCCAGCAGCCAGCAGGGGACAGCTAACTATGGCTACACCTTC. Its translation is CASSQQGTANYGYTF.

This sequence joins TRBV6-5 and TRBJ1-2; tentatively, D is TRBD1 (6 bases). The V gene's germline CDR1 is MNHEY and CDR2 SVGAGI. Trimming removed 8 bases from V and 3 bases from J, with 19 bases in between. This CDR3 has 15 amino acids. The CDR3 DNA follows: TGTGCCAGCGGGAGGAAACAGGGAGCCTACTATGGCTACACCTTC. Its protein is CASGRKQGAYYGYTF.

The rearrangement uses TRBV30 and TRBJ1-5; a weak D match, TRBD1 (5 bases). V was clipped by 0 bases and J by 7 bases, with 13 bases between them. Germline V gene sequence: CDR1 GTSNPN, CDR2 SVGIG (reference sequence). CDR3 length: 14 residues. This CDR3 is CAWSVLGGSQPQHF. In DNA form, the CDR3 reads TGTGCCTGGAGTGTACTGGGGGGATCCCAGCCCCAGCATTTT.

The J gene is TRBJ2-3, the V gene TRBV9; TRBD1 might be the D (5 bases). In germline, CDR1 is SGDLS, CDR2 YYNGEE. The CDR3 covers 14 residues. Trimming shortened V by 4 bases and J by 1 base, and 10 bases separated the two germline ends. The CDR3 spells CASSPRTRTDTQYF. The DNA for the CDR3 is TGTGCCAGCAGCCCTCGGACACGCACAGATACGCAGTATTTT.